This TCR beta chain stems from a study of post-analysis software for immune sequencing data (dated by TCRdb to about 2015). In terms of the full investigation: The recorded disease courses included relapsing-remitting, secondary progressive and progressive-relapsing multiple sclerosis, and some patients had no subtype annotation. The patient repertoires were set against under 13 previously published healthy control repertoires from donors whose ages ranged from roughly 6 to 25 years. A subset of samples was prepared in parallel using single-end sample barcoding, then pooled and co-amplified after Illumina adapter ligation. Here is what the overall study found, with its caveats: The control group was slightly older than the multiple sclerosis patient group. Significantly lower normalized Chao1 diversity was found in multiple sclerosis patients than in controls, suggesting substantial peripheral T-cell clonal expansion. Several TRBV segments, including TRBV5-6, TRBV5-1 and TRBV20-1, were significantly more frequent in patients than controls. Strong co-clustering of samples prepared in the same batch was shown by direct clustering with F measure, prompting a batch-effect correction.

With regard to this clonotype: The target of this receptor is not known. Nothing much larger sits one base from this clone, and base qualities are not available.

Trimming costs V 0 bases and J 5 bases, and their ends lie 13 bases apart. Inclusive of the bounding cysteine and phenylalanine, the CDR3 is 15 residues long. Just CDR3 DNA is preserved here, 45 bases in frame from base 1. CDR1 MGHRA and CDR2 YSYEKL were looked up in the germline V gene. TCR beta repertoires were profiled from peripheral blood of roughly 13 young patients with multiple sclerosis to demonstrate the VDJtools post-analysis software. The multiple sclerosis patients were children and adolescents ranging in age from about 6 to 17 years. The library was prepared using PCR. The reads were generated on an Illumina HiSeq 2500. Unique molecular identifiers were incorporated into TCR beta cDNA libraries to reduce PCR and sequencing biases. Per 1 to 10 million input T cells, approximately 500,000 cDNA molecules were obtained, such that each molecule approximated one T cell. The patient libraries were prepared and sequenced with the same protocol used for the earlier healthy control dataset. Within a given batch, samples were prepared together, multiplexed and sequenced on the same HiSeq lane. The original methods were these. Raw barcoded reads were processed with MIGEC, discarding single-read molecular identifier groups before consensus assembly and CDR3 extraction. Clonotype tables were post-analysed with VDJtools, normalizing diversity by down-sampling all datasets to the smallest sample size. To correct batch-related cross-sample contamination, repertoire overlap clustering matched CDR3 amino acid sequences but not nucleotide sequences. TCRdb trimmed public reads at Q25 via fastp, called clones via MiXCR and kept in-frame beta chains. Every distinct CDR3 protein forms one entry, paired with its most common genes and DNA. TCRdb's processing, not the authors' own work, is the source of the V and J calls. The sample includes 350,000 to 450,000 distinct CDR3 sequences, with around a third observed a single time. The ten largest clonotypes hold under 15% of the sample.

The sample comprised blood. Recombination joined TRBV4-1 with TRBJ1-2; possibly the D gene is TRBD1, per 6 matching bases. The receptor was isolated from a girl aged 10-17 years with multiple sclerosis. The CDR3 in this case is CASSQEPAGVYGYTF. Here is the DNA: TGCGCCAGCAGCCAAGAACCCGCAGGGGTATATGGCTACACCTTC.